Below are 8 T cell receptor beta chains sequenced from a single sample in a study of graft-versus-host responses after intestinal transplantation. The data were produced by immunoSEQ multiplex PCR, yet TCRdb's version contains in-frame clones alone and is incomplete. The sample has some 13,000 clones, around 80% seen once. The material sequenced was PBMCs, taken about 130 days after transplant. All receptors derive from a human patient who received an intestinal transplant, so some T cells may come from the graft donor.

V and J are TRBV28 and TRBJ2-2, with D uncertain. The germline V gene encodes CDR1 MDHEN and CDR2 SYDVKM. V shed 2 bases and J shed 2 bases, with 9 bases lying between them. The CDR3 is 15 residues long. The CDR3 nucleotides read TGTGCCAGCAGTTTAGTACCAGCTAACACCGGGGAGCTGTTTTTT. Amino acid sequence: CASSLVPANTGELFF. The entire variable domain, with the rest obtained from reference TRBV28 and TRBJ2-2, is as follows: DVKVTQSSRYLVKRTGEKVFLECVQDMDHENMFWYRQDPGLGLRLIYFSYDVKMKEKGDIPEGYSVSREKKERFSLILESASTNQTSMYLCASSLVPANTGELFFGEGSRLTVL.

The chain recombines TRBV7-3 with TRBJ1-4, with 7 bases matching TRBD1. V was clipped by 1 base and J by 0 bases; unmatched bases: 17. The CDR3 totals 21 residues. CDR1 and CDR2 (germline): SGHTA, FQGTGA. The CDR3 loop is CASSLISGQDIRCPTNEKLFF. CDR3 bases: TGTGCCAGCAGCTTAATATCAGGACAGGACATACGATGCCCAACTAATGAAAAACTGTTTTTT. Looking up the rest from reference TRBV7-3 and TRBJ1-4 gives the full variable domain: GAGVSQTPSNKVTEKGKYVELRCDPISGHTALYWYRQSLGQGPEFLIYFQGTGAADDSGLPNDRFFAVRPEGSVSTLKIQRTERGDSAVYLCASSLISGQDIRCPTNEKLFFGSGTQLSVL.

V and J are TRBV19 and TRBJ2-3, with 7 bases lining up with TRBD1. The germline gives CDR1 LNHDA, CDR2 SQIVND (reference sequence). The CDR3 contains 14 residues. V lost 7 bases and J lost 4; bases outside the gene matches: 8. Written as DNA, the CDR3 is TGTGCCAGTACCACTACAGGGGCGGCAGATACGCAGTATTTT. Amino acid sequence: CASTTTGAADTQYF.

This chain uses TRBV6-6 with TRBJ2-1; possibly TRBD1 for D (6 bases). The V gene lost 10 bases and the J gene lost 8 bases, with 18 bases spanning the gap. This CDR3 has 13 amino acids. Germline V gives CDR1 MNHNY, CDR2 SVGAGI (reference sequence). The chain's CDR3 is CATSRGRGDEQFF. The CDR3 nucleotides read TGTGCCACATCCAGGGGAAGGGGCGATGAGCAGTTCTTC.

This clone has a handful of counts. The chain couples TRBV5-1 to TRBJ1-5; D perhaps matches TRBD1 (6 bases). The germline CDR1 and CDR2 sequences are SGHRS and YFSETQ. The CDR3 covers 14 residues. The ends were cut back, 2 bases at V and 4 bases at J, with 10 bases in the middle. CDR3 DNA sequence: TGCGCCAGCAGCTTACAGGGCCCTAATCAGCCCCAGCATTTT. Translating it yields CASSLQGPNQPQHF.

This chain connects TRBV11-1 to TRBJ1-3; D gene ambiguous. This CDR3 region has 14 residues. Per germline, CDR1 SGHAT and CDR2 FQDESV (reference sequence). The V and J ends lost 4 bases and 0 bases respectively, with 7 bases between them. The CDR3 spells CASSSWDSGNTIYF. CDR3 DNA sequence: TGTGCCAGCAGCTCTTGGGACTCTGGAAACACCATATATTTT. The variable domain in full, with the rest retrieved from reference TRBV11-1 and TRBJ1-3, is EAEVAQSPRYKITEKSQAVAFWCDPISGHATLYWYRQILGQGPELLVQFQDESVVDDSQLPKDRFSAERLKGVDSTLKIQPAELGDSAMYLCASSSWDSGNTIYFGEGSWLTVV.

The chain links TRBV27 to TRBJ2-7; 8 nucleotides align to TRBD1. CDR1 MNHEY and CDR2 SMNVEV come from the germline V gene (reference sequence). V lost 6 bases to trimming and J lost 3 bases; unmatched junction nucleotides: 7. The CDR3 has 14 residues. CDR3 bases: TGTGCCAGCAGGCTGGACAGGGATATCTACGAGCAGTACTTC. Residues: CASRLDRDIYEQYF.

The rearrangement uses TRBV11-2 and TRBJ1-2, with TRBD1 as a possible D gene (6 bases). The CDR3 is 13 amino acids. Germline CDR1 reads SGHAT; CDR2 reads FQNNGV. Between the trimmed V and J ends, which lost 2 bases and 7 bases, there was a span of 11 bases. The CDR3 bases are TGTGCCAGCAGCTTAAATGGGGGGCTTGGCTACACCTTC. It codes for CASSLNGGLGYTF.